Given below is one T cell receptor beta chain in context. Antigen unknown. The data were obtained in a study of pediatric ulcerative colitis. Measured with immunoSEQ multiplex PCR; TCRdb has only the in-frame clones, and not every one. The sample holds 40,000 to 60,000 clones, 60% to 85% seen once. CDR1 and CDR2 (germline): SGHTA, FQGNSA. V shed 3 bases, J shed 4 bases, and the junction held 6 bases outside the gene matches. This CDR3 is 15 amino acids long. One to two pinch biopsies were taken from the rectum during colonoscopy. Study-wide points: Compared with controls, ulcerative colitis showed greater blood-rectum clone sharing. Two patients' blood samples yielded substantially fewer templates.

Sequences were obtained from gut tissue. This receptor was identified in a girl aged 10-17 years with moderate ulcerative colitis. This chain connects TRBV7-2 to TRBJ2-3; 8 bases line up with TRBD1. The CDR3 region is CASSLVRQGPDTQYF. DNA of the CDR3: TGTGCCAGCAGCTTGGTGAGACAGGGGCCAGATACGCAGTATTTT.